The TCR beta chain described here comes from a study of cytomegalovirus exposure and HLA in healthy donors. The study's findings and limits: Fewer N-insertions (relative to the roughly 730-donor mean) were reportedly seen in an Asian-associated ancestry cluster in a later analysis.

Use of 60 Vbeta and 13 Jbeta primers characterized the PCR. Measured with immunoSEQ multiplex PCR; TCRdb has only the in-frame clones, and not every one. The sample lists about 200,000 clones; 81% were seen once. A word on this clone: The antigen remains undetermined.

In germline, CDR1 is LNHDA, CDR2 SQIVND (reference sequence). Deletions cut 6 bases from V and 0 bases from J, with 12 bases between. The CDR3 is made up of 14 amino acids. The chain employs TRBV19 and TRBJ2-7; D is possibly TRBD1 (5 bases). This sequence was found in a man in his late teens or twenties in good health and CMV-seronegative. The material sequenced was PBMCs. The CDR3 DNA reads TGTGCCAGTAGGTCAGGGCAGTACTCCTACGAGCAGTACTTC. Residues: CASRSGQYSYEQYF. The whole variable domain, filled in from reference TRBV19 and TRBJ2-7, reads DGGITQSPKYLFRKEGQNVTLSCEQNLNHDAMYWYRQDPGQGLRLIYYSQIVNDFQKGDIAEGYSVSREKKESFPLTVTSAQKNPTAFYLCASRSGQYSYEQYFGPGTRLTVT.